This T cell receptor beta chain was sequenced for a study of cytotoxic CD8 clonotypes in ibrutinib-treated CLL. Overall study context: Across the patients, about a dozen were relapsed/refractory, 15 treatment-naive and 17 to 18 IGHV unmutated.

Cryopreserved PBMCs supplied about 2 micrograms of genomic DNA for TCR beta libraries. General study results and limits: Starting clonality was above that of age-matched healthy donors and tracked circulating CD8+ T-cell counts.

The CDR3 length is 15 residues. V was clipped by 5 bases and J by 2 bases, with 14 bases between them. Germline CDR1 reads LGHNA; CDR2 reads YNFKEQ. Regarding this clone: Its matching antigen is unknown.

Profiling relied on immunoSEQ multiplex PCR, and the TCRdb table lists in-frame clones only, not all of them. The table includes 150,000 to 200,000 clones, about 72% detected once. The V gene is TRBV4-2, the J gene TRBJ2-3; TRBD2 is a possible D gene (6 bases). This receptor was identified in a human donor with chronic lymphocytic leukemia. This specimen was PBMCs, taken after 24 months of ibrutinib treatment. The CDR3 DNA reads as TGTGCCAGCAGCATTGGGGGGAGCGACACAGATACGCAGTATTTT. Translation: CASSIGGSDTDTQYF.